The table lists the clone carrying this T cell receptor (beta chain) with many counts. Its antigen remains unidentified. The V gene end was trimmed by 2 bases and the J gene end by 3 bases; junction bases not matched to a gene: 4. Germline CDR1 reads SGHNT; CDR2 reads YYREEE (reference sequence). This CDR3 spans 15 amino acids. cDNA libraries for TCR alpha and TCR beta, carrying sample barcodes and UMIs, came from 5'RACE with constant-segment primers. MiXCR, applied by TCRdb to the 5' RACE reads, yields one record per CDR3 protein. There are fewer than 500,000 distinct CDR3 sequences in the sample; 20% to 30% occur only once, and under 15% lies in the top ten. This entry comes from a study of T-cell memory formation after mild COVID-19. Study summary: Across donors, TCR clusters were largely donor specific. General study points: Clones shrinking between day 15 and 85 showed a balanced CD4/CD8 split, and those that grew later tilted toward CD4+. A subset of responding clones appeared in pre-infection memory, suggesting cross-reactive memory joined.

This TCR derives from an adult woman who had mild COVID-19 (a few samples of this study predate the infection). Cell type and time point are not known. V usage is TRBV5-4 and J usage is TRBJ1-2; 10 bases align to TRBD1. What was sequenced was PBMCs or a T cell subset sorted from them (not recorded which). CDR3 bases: TGTGCCAGCAGCTTCCGGGACAGGGGATACTATGGCTACACCTTC. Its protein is CASSFRDRGYYGYTF.